These 25 T cell receptor beta chains originate from one sample sequenced in a study of T cell clonotyping in hematopoietic cell transplantation. TCRdb's table, derived via immunoSEQ multiplex PCR, lists solely in-frame clones and lacks some. Of about 11,000 clones in the sample, under 55% were seen once. The specimen was PBMCs, collected 30 days after allogeneic stem cell transplant. The source of these receptors is a male patient aged 45-60 years who had an allogeneic stem cell transplant from an unrelated donor, so the T cells may come from the graft donor. Some clones in this sample may be carry-over from other donors' samples.

The J gene is TRBJ1-6, the V gene TRBV2; 7 bases agree with TRBD1. The CDR3 is made up of 14 amino acids. CDR1 and CDR2 (germline): SNHLY, FYNNEI. The J segment lost 6 bases and the V segment lost 10 bases, leaving 9 bases of the junction unmatched. CDR3: CANQQGLGNSPLHF. CDR3 bases: TGTGCCAACCAACAGGGGCTGGGTAATTCACCCCTCCACTTT. Combining the CDR3 with reference TRBV2 and TRBJ1-6 gives the whole variable domain EPEVTQTPSHQVTQMGQEVILRCVPISNHLYFYWYRQILGQKVEFLVSFYNNEISEKSEIFDDQFSVERPDGSNFTLKIRSTKLEDSAMYFCANQQGLGNSPLHFGNGTRLTVT.

The chain carries TRBV6-1 and TRBJ1-1; D may be TRBD1 (5 bases). CDR1 and CDR2 from the germline V gene are MNHNS and SASEGT. The CDR3 consists of 14 residues. Trimming left V 2 bases short and J 1 base short, with 8 bases between. This CDR3 reads CASSEPTGNTEAFF. DNA of the CDR3: TGTGCCAGCAGTGAACCAACAGGGAACACTGAAGCTTTCTTT.

The chain links TRBV30 to TRBJ2-7; 8 bases are a match to TRBD2. The CDR3 spans 13 residues. Germline V gene data show CDR1 as GTSNPN and CDR2 as SVGIG (reference sequence). J gave up 2 bases and V 4 bases, and 4 bases lay outside the gene matches. CDR3 protein: CAWTLAGTYEQYF. The CDR3 coding sequence is TGTGCCTGGACCTTAGCGGGGACCTACGAGCAGTACTTC.

This clone showed up just a few times. V is TRBV5-6 and J is TRBJ1-3; D is possibly TRBD1 (5 bases). V was clipped by 3 bases and J by 4 bases, with 17 bases between them. From germline, CDR1 is SGHDT and CDR2 YYEEEE. The CDR3 runs 16 residues. Written as DNA, the CDR3 is TGTGCCAGCAGCTCACTCCCCAGGGTAGGAGGAAACACCATATATTTT. Residues: CASSSLPRVGGNTIYF.

The chain joins TRBV4-2 to TRBJ1-2, with a possible D match to TRBD1 (5 bases). V was trimmed by 0 bases and J by 4 bases, leaving 12 bases between them. The CDR3 contains 15 residues. Germline lookup yields CDR1 LGHNA and CDR2 YNFKEQ. CDR3 amino acids: CASSQDGTPSYGYTF. DNA for the CDR3: TGTGCCAGCAGCCAAGATGGGACTCCCAGCTATGGCTACACCTTC.

V is TRBV25-1 and J is TRBJ2-1; 11 positions agree with TRBD2. This CDR3 region has 15 residues. V was pared by 7 bases and J by 1 base, with 3 bases of the junction left unmatched. Per germline, CDR1 MGHDK and CDR2 SYGVNS. For the CDR3, the DNA is TGTGCCAGCACACTAGCGGGAGATTCCTACAATGAGCAGTTCTTC. This codes for CASTLAGDSYNEQFF.

The CDR3 is CASSQDETGGSYEQYF. The CDR3 DNA sequence: TGTGCCAGCAGCCAAGATGAAACAGGGGGCTCCTACGAGCAGTACTTC. This chain uses TRBV4-2 with TRBJ2-7; 8 positions agree with TRBD1. V shed 0 bases and J 0 bases; nucleotides not matched to a gene: 4. Germline lookup yields CDR1 LGHNA and CDR2 YNFKEQ. This CDR3 contains 16 residues.

The V call is TRBV2, the J call TRBJ1-4; D is undetermined. Germline CDR1 and CDR2: SNHLY and FYNNEI. Trimming took off 5 bases at V and 5 bases at J, with 9 bases between the two ends. This CDR3 spans 13 amino acids. The CDR3 coding sequence is TGTGCCAGCAGTCGACTTAGGAATGAAAAACTGTTTTTT. This gives the protein CASSRLRNEKLFF.

This clone appeared a few times. The chain is built from TRBV6-5 and TRBJ2-5; 14 bases fit TRBD2. The CDR3 contains 15 residues. The V gene end was trimmed by 4 bases and the J gene end by 3 bases; junction bases not matched to a gene: 1. CDR1 and CDR2 from the germline V gene are MNHEY and SVGAGI. The CDR3 loop is CASSSGLAGEETQYF. The CDR3 nucleotides are TGTGCCAGCAGTTCGGGACTAGCGGGAGAAGAGACCCAGTACTTC.

This chain joins TRBV30 and TRBJ2-7, with TRBD1 matching 10 bases. Trimming cost V 3 bases and J 4 bases; bases outside gene matches: 12. This CDR3 is built from 16 residues. Germline V gene data show CDR1 as GTSNPN and CDR2 as SVGIG (reference sequence). The CDR3 DNA reads as TGTGCCTGGAGAGCGGGTCCGGACAGGGGGAAATACGAGCAGTACTTC. Protein sequence: CAWRAGPDRGKYEQYF.

The rearrangement uses TRBV30 and TRBJ2-7; 7 positions match TRBD2. V dropped 0 bases and J dropped 0; count of bases not matched to a gene: 11. This CDR3 region has 17 residues. Germline CDR1 is GTSNPN and CDR2 is SVGIG (reference sequence). The CDR3 region is CAWSVSPSRDYSYEQYF. CDR3 DNA: TGTGCCTGGAGTGTATCCCCCTCTCGGGACTACTCCTACGAGCAGTACTTC.

The chain has TRBV4-2 and TRBJ2-5; 7 bases map to TRBD1. V was clipped by 4 bases and J by 4 bases; unmatched bases: 3. The CDR3 consists of 13 residues. Germline values: CDR1 LGHNA, CDR2 YNFKEQ. The CDR3 nucleotides are TGTGCCAGCAGCCCACGGACAGGAGAGACCCAGTACTTC. Its translation: CASSPRTGETQYF.

In nucleotides, the CDR3 is TGCAGTGCTAGCCCCAATTATGGCTACACCTTC. This gives the protein CSASPNYGYTF. The V call is TRBV20-1, the J call TRBJ1-2; D remains ambiguous. The CDR3 has 11 amino acids. Deletions cut 3 bases from V and 5 bases from J, with 7 bases between. In germline, CDR1 is DFQATT, CDR2 SNEGSKA (reference sequence).

The rearrangement joins TRBV2 to TRBJ2-2; tentatively, D is TRBD2 (6 bases). V was cut by 6 bases and J by 8 bases, with 19 bases left in between. Germline CDR1 is SNHLY and CDR2 is FYNNEI. CDR3 length equals 15 residues. The CDR3 loop is CASSPKGLAAGELFF. The DNA for the CDR3 is TGTGCCAGCAGCCCAAAGGGACTCGCTGCAGGGGAGCTGTTTTTT.

This clone came up once. This chain uses TRBV9 with TRBJ2-3; TRBD2 matches at 9 bases. CDR1 and CDR2 from the germline V gene are SGDLS and YYNGEE. V lost 0 bases and J lost 1; bases outside the gene matches: 0. The CDR3 runs to 15 residues. This chain's CDR3 is CASSVVAGGTDTQYF. The CDR3 nucleotides read TGTGCCAGCAGCGTAGTAGCGGGAGGCACAGATACGCAGTATTTT.

This chain uses TRBV4-1 with TRBJ2-1, with D possibly matching TRBD1 (6 bases). The V gene's germline CDR1 is MGHRA and CDR2 YSYEKL. Trimming removed 3 bases from V and 5 bases from J, with 14 bases in between. The CDR3 spans 15 residues. This CDR3 reads CASSQGRGRNNEQFF. In DNA, the CDR3 is TGCGCCAGCAGCCAGGGCAGGGGCCGGAACAATGAGCAGTTCTTC.

The rearrangement joins TRBV30 to TRBJ1-4; tentatively, D is TRBD1 (5 bases). CDR1 GTSNPN and CDR2 SVGIG come from the germline V gene (reference sequence). The CDR3 covers 13 residues. Trimming stripped 2 bases from V and 6 bases from J, with 10 bases between. This CDR3 is CAWSRGVHEKLFF. DNA of the CDR3: TGTGCCTGGAGTCGGGGGGTTCATGAAAAACTGTTTTTT.

This clone was detected once. The chain recombines TRBV27 with TRBJ1-1; D is unclear. Germline V lookup: CDR1 MNHEY, CDR2 SMNVEV (reference sequence). This CDR3 has 10 residues. The V end was cut by 11 bases, the J end by 5 bases, with 9 bases between. The chain's CDR3 is CAYGVTEAFF. In DNA form, the CDR3 reads TGTGCCTATGGGGTAACTGAAGCTTTCTTT.

V is TRBV19 and J is TRBJ1-2; 7 bases match TRBD1. CDR1 is LNHDA and CDR2 is SQIVND in the germline V gene (reference sequence). This CDR3 contains 14 residues. V trimming: 3 bases; J trimming: 3 bases; junction bases outside the gene matches: 4. The DNA of the CDR3 is TGTGCCAGTAGTATGCCCGGGACAGACTATGGCTACACCTTC. Its translation: CASSMPGTDYGYTF.

This clone turned up a few times. This chain links TRBV14 with TRBJ2-7, with D perhaps given as TRBD1 or TRBD2 (5 bases each). CDR1 and CDR2 (germline): SGHDN, FVKESK. Trimming cost V 8 bases and J 2 bases, with 10 bases left between them. The CDR3 sequence is 12 residues long. The CDR3 sequence: CASGDGAYEQYF. The CDR3 DNA is TGTGCCAGCGGGGACGGAGCCTACGAGCAGTACTTC.

The V call is TRBV6-6, the J call TRBJ2-5, with D maybe TRBD1 (6 bases). CDR1 and CDR2 from the germline V gene are MNHNY and SVGAGI (reference sequence). CDR3 size: 11 residues. Trimming took 7 bases from V and 5 from J, leaving 8 bases between them. The CDR3 protein is CASIRGETQYF. DNA for the CDR3: TGTGCCAGCATCAGGGGTGAGACCCAGTACTTC.

The chain links TRBV7-9 to TRBJ2-1; 10 bases line up with TRBD2. CDR1 and CDR2 from the germline V gene are SEHNR and FQNEAQ (reference sequence). Unmatched junction bases numbered 3, after V lost 5 bases and J lost 5 bases. This CDR3 is 14 amino acids long. CDR3 coding DNA: TGTGCCAGCAGCGCTGGACTAGCGGACAATGAGCAGTTCTTC. It specifies CASSAGLADNEQFF. Filled out from reference TRBV7-9 and TRBJ2-1, the complete variable domain reads DTGVSQNPRHKITKRGQNVTFRCDPISEHNRLYWYRQTLGQGPEFLTYFQNEAQLEKSRLLSDRFSAERPKGSFSTLEIQRTEQGDSAMYLCASSAGLADNEQFFGPGTRLTVL.

Only one count was recorded for this clone. The V gene is TRBV30, the J gene TRBJ1-1, with TRBD1 matching over 7 bases. Germline V gene sequence: CDR1 GTSNPN, CDR2 SVGIG (reference sequence). The CDR3 contains 16 residues. The V and J ends lost 5 bases and 5 bases, in that order; junction bases with no gene match: 17. The CDR3 region is CAWDVGQMKGGTEAFF. The CDR3 nucleotides read TGTGCCTGGGACGTGGGACAGATGAAGGGCGGGACTGAAGCTTTCTTT.

This clone occurred a few times. The rearrangement joins TRBV30 to TRBJ2-4; perhaps TRBD1 as D (6 bases). Germline loops: CDR1 GTSNPN, CDR2 SVGIG (reference sequence). V was clipped by 2 bases and J by 7 bases, with 9 bases between them. The CDR3 covers 12 residues. This CDR3 is CAWSTGKNIQYF. DNA for the CDR3: TGTGCCTGGAGTACAGGGAAGAACATTCAGTACTTC.

The chain combines TRBV5-6 with TRBJ1-2; the D gene is possibly TRBD1 (5 bases). V dropped 0 bases and J dropped 5 bases, with 8 bases sitting between them. The CDR3 has 13 residues. Germline CDR1 SGHDT, CDR2 YYEEEE. The CDR3 region is CASSLEGTYGYTF. The CDR3 bases are TGTGCCAGCAGCTTGGAAGGGACGTATGGCTACACCTTC.